This T cell receptor beta chain was retrieved from a study of T cell repertoires in cytomegalovirus infection. Study-wide context: It was the public TCR beta signatures that indicated both CMV infection and matching HLA type.

This clonotype was recorded a few times. The antigen remains unidentified. Per germline, CDR1 MNHEY and CDR2 SVGEGT. V was shortened by 5 bases and J by 10 bases, with 14 bases between the two germline ends. This CDR3 comprises 12 residues. Findings of the study overall: HLA-C-restricted TCR beta clonotypes specific for CMV led the ex vivo response. Identification of carriers of CMV plus the relevant HLA was achieved through cumulative public TCR beta family frequency.

TCRdb reanalysed the reads using MiXCR and keeps one entry per CDR3 protein. The sample contains 230,000 or so distinct CDR3 sequences, over 15% of which appear only once. The sample taken for sequencing was CD8+ T cells from PBMCs. The TCR was taken from a human donor in good health (CMV status not recorded). Some clones in this sample may be carry-over from other donors' samples. The chain recombines TRBV6-2 or TRBV6-3 with TRBJ1-1; D call uncertain. In DNA, the CDR3 is TGTGCCAGCAGTCAACCCTGGGAAGGAGCTTTCTTT. Translation: CASSQPWEGAFF.